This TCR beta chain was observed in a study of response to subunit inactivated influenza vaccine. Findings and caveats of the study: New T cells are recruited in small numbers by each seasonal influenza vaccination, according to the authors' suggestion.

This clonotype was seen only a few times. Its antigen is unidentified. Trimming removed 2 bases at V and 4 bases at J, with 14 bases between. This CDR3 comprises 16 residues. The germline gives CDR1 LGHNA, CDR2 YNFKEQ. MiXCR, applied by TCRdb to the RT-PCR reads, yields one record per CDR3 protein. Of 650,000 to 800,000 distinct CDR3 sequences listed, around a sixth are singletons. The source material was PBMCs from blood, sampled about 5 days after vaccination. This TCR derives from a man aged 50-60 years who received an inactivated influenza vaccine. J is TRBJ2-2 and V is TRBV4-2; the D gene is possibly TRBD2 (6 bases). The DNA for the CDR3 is TGTGCCAGCAGCCAACCTCCTAGCGCCCTCACCGGGGAGCTGTTTTTT. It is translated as CASSQPPSALTGELFF.